The entry below gives a single T cell receptor (beta chain) sequence along with its context. Data came from immunoSEQ multiplex PCR; TCRdb stores just in-frame clones and leaves some out. This sample has about 55,000 clones, with approximately 86% found just once. The data were obtained in a study of blood T cell repertoires in COVID-19. Study-level background: The United States, Italy and Spain were the sources of the acute and convalescent COVID-19 samples.

The CDR3 is 15 amino acids. Germline assignment: CDR1 SGHNT and CDR2 YENEEA. J lost 4 bases, V lost 5 bases, and 11 bases had no gene match. In Seattle, patients joined the study during active infection and were tracked longitudinally. V is TRBV11-3 and J is TRBJ2-7, with 7 bases lining up with TRBD1. Sequences were obtained from peripheral blood. This TCR was recovered from a man aged 35 to 55 with COVID-19, enrolled during active disease. The CDR3 DNA follows: TGTGCCAGCAGCGAATTCAAGGGGGCTTCGTACGAGCAGTACTTC. It translates to CASSEFKGASYEQYF.